This entry describes one TCR beta chain. The data were obtained in a study of blood T cell repertoires in COVID-19. Study details: From T cells, B-cell-depleted T cells, or PBMCs came the material, which was cDNA or gDNA.

Method: immunoSEQ multiplex PCR; TCRdb's copy keeps in-frame clones and lacks some. The sample yields 150,000 to 200,000 clones, less than 90% seen once. This CDR3 is built from 15 residues. Per germline, CDR1 LNHDA and CDR2 SQIVND (reference sequence). V shed 7 bases and J shed 0 bases, with 13 bases lying between them. This chain connects TRBV19 to TRBJ1-5, with D uncertain. The sequenced material came from peripheral blood. The source of this sequence is a woman aged 65 to 85 with COVID-19, enrolled during active disease. The DNA of the CDR3 is TGTGCCAGTATATCAGTTACCTCTAGCAATCAGCCCCAGCATTTT. It is translated as CASISVTSSNQPQHF.